Sequencing of this T cell receptor beta chain was carried out in a study of blood T cell repertoires in COVID-19. Overall study context: The samples span acute and convalescent COVID-19 from the United States, Italy and Spain.

Methods used by the authors: Estimated nucleated cell counts came from reference gene primer amplification. Using immunoSEQ multiplex PCR, the repertoire was profiled, and TCRdb retains in-frame clones only, with some absent. From that table come the V and J calls and clone size; the DNA was used to work out D and trimming. Of tens of thousands of clones in the sample, around nine tenths were seen once. Germline V gene sequence: CDR1 MNHEY, CDR2 SMNVEV (reference sequence). The V end lost 3 bases, the J end lost 4 bases, and 10 bases lay between the germline ends. The CDR3 is made up of 14 amino acids.

The sample taken for sequencing was peripheral blood. This chain joins TRBV27 and TRBJ2-1; D is possibly TRBD2 (5 bases). This TCR was recovered from a man under 40 with acute or convalescent COVID-19. The CDR3, as DNA: TGTGCCAGCAGTTTGGCAGGAGGATACAATGAGCAGTTCTTC. Encoded protein: CASSLAGGYNEQFF.